Listed below are T cell receptor beta chains from one sample, sequenced in a study of identical twins. TCRdb re-analysed the 5' RACE reads in MiXCR, keeping a single row per CDR3 protein. The sample shows about 550,000 distinct CDR3 sequences, 20% to 25% of them seen only once. The same data also contributed to another study, on yellow fever vaccine responses in identical twins.

The specimen was CD4+ T cells sorted from blood. These receptors were taken from a woman aged 18-29 years in good health. Each CDR3 is given with its conserved first and last residue. D genes are given only for firm matches. Size values are once, few and many counts, or a class for expanded clones, and some rows have none.

CDR3 DNA	CDR3 protein	V gene	clone size	CDR3 length	J gene	D gene
TGTGCCAGCAGCTTGGCAGGTAGAAACTACGAGCAGTACTTC	CASSLAGRNYEQYF	TRBV5-4	NA	14	TRBJ2-7	NA
TGTGCCGCCAGCAGAGTGGGCCAGGGCGAGACCCAGTACTTC	CAASRVGQGETQYF	TRBV15	NA	14	TRBJ2-5	NA
TGTGCCATCAGTGTAAATAGCGGGAGGGCCGACCACGAGCAGTACTTC	CAISVNSGRADHEQYF	TRBV10-3	NA	16	TRBJ2-7	TRBD2
TGTGCCAGCAGTGAGAGGACCGGAGGTGAGCAGTTCTTC	CASSERTGGEQFF	TRBV12-3/TRBV12-4	NA	13	TRBJ2-1	NA
TGCGCCAGCAGCTCCGGACGGAGGGACTTCTCCGGATCTCCGCTCAATGAGCAGTTCTTC	CASSSGRRDFSGSPLNEQFF	TRBV5-1	few	20	TRBJ2-1	NA
TGTGCCAGCAGGCAAACACAGGGGTCCAATGAAAAACTGTTTTTT	CASRQTQGSNEKLFF	TRBV12-3/TRBV12-4	NA	15	TRBJ1-4	TRBD1
TGCGCCAGCAGCCAAGAAAGCCTAGCGCCTAGCACAGATACGCAGTATTTT	CASSQESLAPSTDTQYF	TRBV4-1	few	17	TRBJ2-3	NA
TGTGCCAGCAGCCGGGGACAATATAATTCACCCCTCCACTTT	CASSRGQYNSPLHF	TRBV14	many	14	TRBJ1-6	NA
TGTGCCAGCAGCTTTCTGCCTTCGAGGTCGGGGACCAAAAACATTCAGTACTTC	CASSFLPSRSGTKNIQYF	TRBV11-2	NA	18	TRBJ2-4	NA
TGCAGCGTTCAAGTGGGAGGGCGTGAGCAGTACTTC	CSVQVGGREQYF	TRBV29-1	NA	12	TRBJ2-7	TRBD2
TGCGCCAGCAGCTTCGCTACAGGGGTTGGGGAAAAACTGTTTTTT	CASSFATGVGEKLFF	TRBV5-1	NA	15	TRBJ1-4	TRBD1
TGTGCCAGCAAAAATACAGGCAACACTGAAGCTTTCTTT	CASKNTGNTEAFF	TRBV2	NA	13	TRBJ1-1	NA
TGCAGCGTCGAAGGACGGGGAGCTAACTATGGCTACACCTTC	CSVEGRGANYGYTF	TRBV29-1	NA	14	TRBJ1-2	NA
TGTGCCACCGGAGGGCCAAATGAAAAACTGTTTTTT	CATGGPNEKLFF	TRBV24-1	once	12	TRBJ1-4	NA
TGTGCCAGCAGCTTAGGGGGACTGGCAGAGACCCAGTACTTC	CASSLGGLAETQYF	TRBV7-9	few	14	TRBJ2-5	NA
TGCAGCGTTGAGGGACTGAGCAATGAGCAGTTCTTC	CSVEGLSNEQFF	TRBV29-1	NA	12	TRBJ2-1	NA
TGCGCCAGCAGCCCTGGACTAGCTACAGATACGCAGTATTTT	CASSPGLATDTQYF	TRBV5-1	many	14	TRBJ2-3	TRBD2
TGTGCCAGCAGCTTAGGTCCCCCAGGGGGAGGACCTCGGCCCCAGCATTTT	CASSLGPPGGGPRPQHF	TRBV5-5	NA	17	TRBJ1-5	TRBD1
TGTGCCAGCAGTTTTCTAGCGGGGGCCACAGATACGCAGTATTTT	CASSFLAGATDTQYF	TRBV12-3/TRBV12-4	few	15	TRBJ2-3	TRBD2
TGCGCCAGCAGCGCCGGGACAGGGAGGACTGAAGCTTTCTTT	CASSAGTGRTEAFF	TRBV5-1	NA	14	TRBJ1-1	TRBD1
TGCGCCAGCAGCTTAACAGGGAGTGAGACCCAGTACTTC	CASSLTGSETQYF	TRBV5-1	few	13	TRBJ2-5	NA
TGTGCCAGCAGCTTAGTGGGTGGGGGTACGACACCCCTCCACTTT	CASSLVGGGTTPLHF	TRBV7-2	NA	15	TRBJ1-6	NA
TGCGCCAGCAGCTTGAGGGGCAGGGATGATAATTCACCCCTCCACTTT	CASSLRGRDDNSPLHF	TRBV5-1	NA	16	TRBJ1-6	NA
TGTGCCAGCAGTTTGGGACAGGCCTTATCCTACGAGCAGTACTTC	CASSLGQALSYEQYF	TRBV12-3/TRBV12-4	NA	15	TRBJ2-7	TRBD1